A single sample is the source of the 5 T cell receptor beta chains below, sequenced in a study of CD8 T cells in ankylosing spondylitis. TCRdb analysed the 5' RACE reads with MiXCR anew, one entry per CDR3 protein. The sample includes 200,000 to 250,000 distinct CDR3 sequences, around 19% of them seen just once. Study-level findings and limits: In ankylosing spondylitis blood, a motif of roughly 8 highly homologous TCR beta variants appeared characteristic.

These receptors' targets are unknown. The material sequenced was blood, either unsorted or a sorted T cell fraction (not recorded which). The origin of the receptors is a male donor with ankylosing spondylitis.

With respect to this clonotype: A read error may be the cause here, since a much bigger clone is one base away. The chain recombines TRBV5-6 with TRBJ2-3; D is perhaps TRBD2 (6 bases). The germline V and J ends were trimmed by 2 bases and 0 bases, with 16 bases remaining between them. This CDR3 contains 17 residues. The germline CDR1 and CDR2 sequences are SGHDT and YYEEEE. CDR3: CASSFYKGRYSTDTQYF. CDR3 DNA sequence: TGTGCCAGCAGCTTTTACAAAGGGAGGTATAGCACAGATACGCAGTATTTT.

This clonotype has a handful of counts. This chain uses TRBV4-1 with TRBJ2-3; D is unresolved. Germline assignment: CDR1 MGHRA and CDR2 YSYEKL. Deletions cut 0 bases from V and 0 bases from J, with 7 bases between. The CDR3 totals 15 residues. Here the CDR3 reads CASSQESLSTDTQYF. CDR3 nucleotides: TGCGCCAGCAGCCAAGAGTCGCTTAGCACAGATACGCAGTATTTT.

The genes are TRBV7-9 and TRBJ2-2, with TRBD1 matching 8 bases. This CDR3 spans 16 amino acids. V lost 5 bases and J lost 3; bases outside the gene matches: 8. From germline, CDR1 is SEHNR and CDR2 FQNEAQ (reference sequence). The CDR3 spells CASSTRQGPHTGELFF. In DNA form, the CDR3 reads TGTGCCAGCAGCACTCGACAGGGGCCCCACACCGGGGAGCTGTTTTTT. Based on the CDR3 plus reference TRBV7-9 and TRBJ2-2, the full variable domain is DTGVSQNPRHKITKRGQNVTFRCDPISEHNRLYWYRQTLGQGPEFLTYFQNEAQLEKSRLLSDRFSAERPKGSFSTLEIQRTEQGDSAMYLCASSTRQGPHTGELFFGEGSRLTVL.

This clonotype has only a few counts. V gene TRBV7-9 combines with J gene TRBJ2-7; no reliable D call. Germline CDR1 is SEHNR and CDR2 is FQNEAQ (reference sequence). V lost 1 base and J lost 2, with 6 bases in between. This CDR3 is built from 13 residues. CDR3 coding DNA: TGTGCCAGCAGCTTAGATATGGCCTACGAGCAGTACTTC. Protein sequence: CASSLDMAYEQYF.

CDR3 in amino acids: CASTRGQGAYEQYF. CDR3 nucleotides: TGCGCCAGCACTCGAGGACAGGGGGCTTACGAGCAGTACTTC. The V and J genes are TRBV5-1 and TRBJ2-7, with 11 bases identical to TRBD1. V lost 6 bases, J lost 4 bases, and 6 bases stayed unmatched. Germline V CDR1 and CDR2: SGHRS, YFSETQ. The CDR3 has 14 amino acids.